This T cell receptor (beta chain) was recovered during a study of follicular helper T cells after annual influenza vaccination. Germline-derived CDR1 and CDR2 are SGHNT and YYREEE (reference sequence). This CDR3 is built from 12 residues. The ends were cut back, 0 bases at V and 15 bases at J, with 13 bases in the middle. The time point was: 2014-2015 season, 7 days after vaccination. Profiling relied on immunoSEQ multiplex PCR, and the TCRdb table lists in-frame clones only, not all of them. Of more than 9,000 clones listed, 83% were seen once; the top ten hold around 0.31%. This clonotype originated in an adult who received the influenza vaccine. The chain joins TRBV5-4 to TRBJ2-1; D uncertain. Source: CXCR5- memory CD4+ T cells sorted from blood, taken 7 days after influenza vaccination. The CDR3 nucleotides are TGTGCCAGCAGCTTGGATAGACTCAGCCCGTTCTTC. Translating gives CASSLDRLSPFF. Filled out from reference TRBV5-4 and TRBJ2-1, the complete variable domain reads ETGVTQSPTHLIKTRGQQVTLRCSSQSGHNTVSWYQQALGQGPQFIFQYYREEENGRGNFPPRFSGLQFPNYSSELNVNALELDDSALYLCASSLDRLSPFFGPGTRLTVL.